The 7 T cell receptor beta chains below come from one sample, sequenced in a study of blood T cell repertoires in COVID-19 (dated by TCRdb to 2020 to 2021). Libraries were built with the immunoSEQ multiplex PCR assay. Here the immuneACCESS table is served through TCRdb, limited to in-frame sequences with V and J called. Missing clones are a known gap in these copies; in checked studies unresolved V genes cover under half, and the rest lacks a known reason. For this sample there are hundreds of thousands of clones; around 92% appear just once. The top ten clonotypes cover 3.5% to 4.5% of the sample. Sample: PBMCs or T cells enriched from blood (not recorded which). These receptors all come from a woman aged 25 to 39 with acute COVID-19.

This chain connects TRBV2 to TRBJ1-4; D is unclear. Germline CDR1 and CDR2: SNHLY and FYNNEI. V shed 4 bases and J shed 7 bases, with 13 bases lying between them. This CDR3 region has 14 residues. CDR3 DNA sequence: TGTGCCAGCAGTGGTGAGAGGGTTAGTGAAAAACTGTTTTTT. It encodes CASSGERVSEKLFF.

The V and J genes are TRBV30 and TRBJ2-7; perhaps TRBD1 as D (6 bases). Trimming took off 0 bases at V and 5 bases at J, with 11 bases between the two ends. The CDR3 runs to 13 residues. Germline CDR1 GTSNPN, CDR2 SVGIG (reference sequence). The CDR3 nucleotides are TGTGCCTGGAGTGTACTGGACAGAGACGAGCAGTACTTC. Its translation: CAWSVLDRDEQYF.

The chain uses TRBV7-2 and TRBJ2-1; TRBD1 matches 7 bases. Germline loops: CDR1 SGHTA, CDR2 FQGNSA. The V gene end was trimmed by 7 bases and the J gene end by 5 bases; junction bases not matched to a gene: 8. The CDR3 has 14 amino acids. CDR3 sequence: CASKTGTANNEQFF. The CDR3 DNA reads TGTGCCAGCAAGACCGGGACAGCAAACAATGAGCAGTTCTTC.

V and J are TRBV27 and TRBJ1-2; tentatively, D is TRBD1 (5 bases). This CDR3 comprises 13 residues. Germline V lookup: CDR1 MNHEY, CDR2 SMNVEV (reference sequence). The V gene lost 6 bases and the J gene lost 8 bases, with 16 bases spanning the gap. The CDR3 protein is CASRTSGFLGYTF. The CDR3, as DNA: TGTGCCAGCAGAACTTCAGGGTTTTTGGGCTACACCTTC.

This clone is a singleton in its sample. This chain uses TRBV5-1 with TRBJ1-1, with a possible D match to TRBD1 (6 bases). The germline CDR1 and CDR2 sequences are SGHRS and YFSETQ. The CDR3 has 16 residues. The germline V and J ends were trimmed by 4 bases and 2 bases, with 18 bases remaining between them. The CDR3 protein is CASSPRPTDSNTEAFF. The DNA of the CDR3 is TGCGCCAGCAGCCCAAGACCGACGGACAGCAACACTGAAGCTTTCTTT.

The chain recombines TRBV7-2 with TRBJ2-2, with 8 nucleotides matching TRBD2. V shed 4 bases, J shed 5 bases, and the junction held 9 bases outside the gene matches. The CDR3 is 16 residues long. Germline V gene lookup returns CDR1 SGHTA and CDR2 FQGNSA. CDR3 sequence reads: CASSYHGGAFTGELFF. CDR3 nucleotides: TGTGCCAGCAGCTATCACGGGGGGGCCTTTACCGGGGAGCTGTTTTTT.

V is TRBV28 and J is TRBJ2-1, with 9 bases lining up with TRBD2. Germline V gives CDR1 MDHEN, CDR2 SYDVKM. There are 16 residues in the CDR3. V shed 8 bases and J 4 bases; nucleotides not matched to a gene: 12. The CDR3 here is CASSSPRTSAYNEQFF. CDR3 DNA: TGTGCCAGCTCCTCACCCCGGACTAGCGCTTACAATGAGCAGTTCTTC. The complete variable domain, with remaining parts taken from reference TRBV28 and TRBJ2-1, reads DVKVTQSSRYLVKRTGEKVFLECVQDMDHENMFWYRQDPGLGLRLIYFSYDVKMKEKGDIPEGYSVSREKKERFSLILESASTNQTSMYLCASSSPRTSAYNEQFFGPGTRLTVL.